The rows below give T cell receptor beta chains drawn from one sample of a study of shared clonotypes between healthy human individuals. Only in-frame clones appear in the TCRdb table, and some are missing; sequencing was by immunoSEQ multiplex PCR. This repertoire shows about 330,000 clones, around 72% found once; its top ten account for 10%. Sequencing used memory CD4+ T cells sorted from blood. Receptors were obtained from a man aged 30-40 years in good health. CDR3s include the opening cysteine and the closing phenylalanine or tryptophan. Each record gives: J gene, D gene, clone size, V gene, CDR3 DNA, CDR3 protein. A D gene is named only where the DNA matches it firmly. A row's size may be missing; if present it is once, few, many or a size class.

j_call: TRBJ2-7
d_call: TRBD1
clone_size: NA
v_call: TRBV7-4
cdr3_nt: TGTGCCAGCAGCTTAAGTTCCCCCCTACAGGGGCGGACCTACGAGCAGTACTTC
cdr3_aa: CASSLSSPLQGRTYEQYF

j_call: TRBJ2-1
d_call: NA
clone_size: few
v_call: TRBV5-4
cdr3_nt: TGTGCCAGCAGCCCCAGTCGGGGGGACAAATACAATGAGCAGTTCTTC
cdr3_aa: CASSPSRGDKYNEQFF

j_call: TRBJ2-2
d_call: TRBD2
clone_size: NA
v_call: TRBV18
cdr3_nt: TGTGCCAGCTCAGTAGCGGGGGAGAACACCGGGGAGCTGTTTTTT
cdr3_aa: CASSVAGENTGELFF

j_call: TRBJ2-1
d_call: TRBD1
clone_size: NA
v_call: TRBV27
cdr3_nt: TGTGCCAGCAACACGGGACAGGGGGCCAACAATGAGCAGTTCTTC
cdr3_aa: CASNTGQGANNEQFF

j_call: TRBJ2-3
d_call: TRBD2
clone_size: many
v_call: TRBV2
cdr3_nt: TGTGCCAGCATACTAGCGGGCACAGATACGCAGTATTTT
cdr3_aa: CASILAGTDTQYF

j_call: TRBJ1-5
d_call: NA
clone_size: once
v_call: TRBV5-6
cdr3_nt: TGTGCCAGCAGCGTCCAACACGGGGATCAGCCCCAGCATTTT
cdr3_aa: CASSVQHGDQPQHF

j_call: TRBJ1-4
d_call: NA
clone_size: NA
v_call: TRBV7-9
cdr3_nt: TGTGCCAGCAGCCCCCGGGGGGCGACTAATGAAAAACTGTTTTTT
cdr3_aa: CASSPRGATNEKLFF

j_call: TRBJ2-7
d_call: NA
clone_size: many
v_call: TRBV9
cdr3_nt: TGTGCCAGCAGCGTAACCGGGAGTTCCTACGAGCAGTACTTC
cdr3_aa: CASSVTGSSYEQYF

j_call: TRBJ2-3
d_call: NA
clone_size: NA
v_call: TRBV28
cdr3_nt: TGTGCCAGCAGTTTACCCCTGGGGTCACAAGATACGCAGTATTTT
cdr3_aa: CASSLPLGSQDTQYF

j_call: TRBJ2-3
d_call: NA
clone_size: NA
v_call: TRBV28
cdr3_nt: TGTGCCAGCAGTTTGGGGGGGCATGGCACAGATACGCAGTATTTT
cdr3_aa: CASSLGGHGTDTQYF

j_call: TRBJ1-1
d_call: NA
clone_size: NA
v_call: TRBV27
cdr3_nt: TGTGCCAGCCGGGAGGACACTGAAGCTTTCTTT
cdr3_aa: CASREDTEAFF

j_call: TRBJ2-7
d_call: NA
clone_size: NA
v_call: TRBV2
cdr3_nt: TGTGCCAGCAGTGTCTCACACGAGCAGTACTTC
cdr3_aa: CASSVSHEQYF

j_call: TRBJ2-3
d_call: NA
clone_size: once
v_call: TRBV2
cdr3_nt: TGTGCCAGCAAGTTAAGGACAGCAACTAGCACAGATACGCAGTATTTT
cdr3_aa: CASKLRTATSTDTQYF

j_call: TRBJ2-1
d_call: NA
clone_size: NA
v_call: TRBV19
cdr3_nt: TGTGCCAGTAGTACAACTAGGAATGAGCAGTTCTTC
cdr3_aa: CASSTTRNEQFF

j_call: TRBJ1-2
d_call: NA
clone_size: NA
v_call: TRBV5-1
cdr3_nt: TGCGCCAGCAGCTTAGGAGGGGCTAACTATGGCTACACCTTC
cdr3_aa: CASSLGGANYGYTF

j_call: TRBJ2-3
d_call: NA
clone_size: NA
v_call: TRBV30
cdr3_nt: TGTGCCTGGAGTGTTGCTACTAGCACAGATACGCAGTATTTT
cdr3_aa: CAWSVATSTDTQYF

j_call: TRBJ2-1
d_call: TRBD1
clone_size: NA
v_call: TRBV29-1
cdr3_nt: TGCAGCGCGGACAGGGGAAATGAGCAGTTCTTC
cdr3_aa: CSADRGNEQFF

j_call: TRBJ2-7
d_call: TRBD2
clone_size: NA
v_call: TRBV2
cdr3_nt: TGTGCCAGCAGTGATAGCGGGAGGGCCCGTGAGCAGTACTTC
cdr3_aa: CASSDSGRAREQYF

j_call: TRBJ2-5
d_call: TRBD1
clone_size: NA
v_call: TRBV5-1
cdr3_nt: TGCGCCAGTTCCAAAGACCTGGGGACAGCACAAGAGACCCAGTACTTC
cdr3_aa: CASSKDLGTAQETQYF

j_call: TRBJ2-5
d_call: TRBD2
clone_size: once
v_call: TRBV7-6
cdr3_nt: TGTGCCAGCAGCTTCGGACTAGCAGAGACCCAGTACTTC
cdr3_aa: CASSFGLAETQYF

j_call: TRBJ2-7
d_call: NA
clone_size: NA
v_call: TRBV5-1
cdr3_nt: TGCGCCAGCAGCCCCCAACAGGGAACCTACGAGCAGTACTTC
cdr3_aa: CASSPQQGTYEQYF

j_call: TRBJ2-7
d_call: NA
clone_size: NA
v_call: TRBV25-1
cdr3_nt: TGTGCCAGCAGTGAATCGGCCGGGACAAATTCTTACGAGCAGTACTTC
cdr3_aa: CASSESAGTNSYEQYF

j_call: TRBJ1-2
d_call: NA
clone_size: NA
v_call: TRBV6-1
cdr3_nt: TGTGCCAGCAGCGAGAACAGGGTTGGCTACACCTTC
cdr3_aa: CASSENRVGYTF

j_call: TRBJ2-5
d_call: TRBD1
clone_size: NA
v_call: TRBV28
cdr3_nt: TGTGCCAGCAGTTTAACCCGGACAGGGGGAGAGACCCAGTACTTC
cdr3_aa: CASSLTRTGGETQYF

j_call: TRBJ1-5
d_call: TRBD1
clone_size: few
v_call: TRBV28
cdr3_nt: TGTGCCAGCAGTTCCGGCATGACAGGGAGTGGCCAGCCCCAGCATTTT
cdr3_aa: CASSSGMTGSGQPQHF

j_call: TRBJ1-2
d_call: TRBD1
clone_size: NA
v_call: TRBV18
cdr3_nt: TGTGCCAGCTCAGTAACCGGGACAGGGGTGAGCGGCTATGGCTACACCTTC
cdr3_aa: CASSVTGTGVSGYGYTF

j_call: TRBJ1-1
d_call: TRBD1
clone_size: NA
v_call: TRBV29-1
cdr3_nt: TGCAGCGTTGCGTTAGGGACAGGGGGTGACTTAGGTCGAGCTTTCTTT
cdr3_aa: CSVALGTGGDLGRAFF

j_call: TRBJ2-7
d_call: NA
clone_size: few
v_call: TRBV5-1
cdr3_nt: TGCGCCAGCAGCTTGGCCCCGGACAACTCCTACGAGCAGTACTTC
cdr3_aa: CASSLAPDNSYEQYF

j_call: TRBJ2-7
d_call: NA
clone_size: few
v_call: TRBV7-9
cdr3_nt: TGTGCCAGCAGCGCCATCAGGACAAACGAGCAGTACTTC
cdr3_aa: CASSAIRTNEQYF

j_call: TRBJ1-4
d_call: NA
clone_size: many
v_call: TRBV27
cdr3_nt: TGTGCCAGCAGTTTATCCACCCCTACAGCAACTAATGAAAAACTGTTTTTT
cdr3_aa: CASSLSTPTATNEKLFF

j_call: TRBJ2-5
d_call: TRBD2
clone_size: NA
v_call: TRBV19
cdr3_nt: TGTGCCAGTAGTAGCGGCCTAGCGGGAGGAGAGACCCAGTACTTC
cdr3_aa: CASSSGLAGGETQYF

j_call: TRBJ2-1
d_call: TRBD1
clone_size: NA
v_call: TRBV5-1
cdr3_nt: TGCGCCAGCAGCGAGGTCCGGGACAGCAAACGGTTCTTC
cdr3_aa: CASSEVRDSKRFF

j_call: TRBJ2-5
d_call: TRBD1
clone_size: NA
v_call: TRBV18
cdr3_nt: TGTGCCAGCTCACCTGGAGGACAGGGTGGAGAGACCCAGTACTTC
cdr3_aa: CASSPGGQGGETQYF

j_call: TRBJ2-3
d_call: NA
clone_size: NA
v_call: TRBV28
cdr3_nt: TGTGCCAGCATTGAAAAAAAGACTAGCACAGATACGCAGTATTTT
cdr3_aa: CASIEKKTSTDTQYF

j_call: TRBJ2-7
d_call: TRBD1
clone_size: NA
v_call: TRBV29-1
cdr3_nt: TGCAGCGTTGCTGGGGACAGCTACGAGCAGTACTTC
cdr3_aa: CSVAGDSYEQYF

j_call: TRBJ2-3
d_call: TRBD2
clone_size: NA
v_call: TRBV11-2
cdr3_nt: TGTGCCAGCAGTTTCCCCCCCCTAGCGGGGGGGAGAGATACGCAGTATTTT
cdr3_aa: CASSFPPLAGGRDTQYF

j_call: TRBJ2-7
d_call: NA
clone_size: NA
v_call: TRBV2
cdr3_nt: TGTGCCAGCAGTGAAGGGACTTGGGACTACGAGCAGTACTTC
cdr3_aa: CASSEGTWDYEQYF

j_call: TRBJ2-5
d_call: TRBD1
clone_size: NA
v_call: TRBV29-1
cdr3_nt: TGCAGCGTCCAACCTGCCGGGACAGGGGGGACCCAGTACTTC
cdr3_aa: CSVQPAGTGGTQYF

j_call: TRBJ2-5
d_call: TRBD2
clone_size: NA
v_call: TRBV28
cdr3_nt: TGTGCCAGCAGTTTAGGGGCAGCGGGAGGAGTCGGAGAGACCCAGTACTTC
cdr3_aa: CASSLGAAGGVGETQYF

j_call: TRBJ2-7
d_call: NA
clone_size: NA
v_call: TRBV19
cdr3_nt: TGTGCCAGTATGGGCCCAAGCTCCTACGAGCAGTACTTC
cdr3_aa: CASMGPSSYEQYF

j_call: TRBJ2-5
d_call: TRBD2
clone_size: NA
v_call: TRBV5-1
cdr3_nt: TGCGCCAGCAGCACTCTAGCGGGAGGGGTGGAGACCCAGTACTTC
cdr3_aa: CASSTLAGGVETQYF

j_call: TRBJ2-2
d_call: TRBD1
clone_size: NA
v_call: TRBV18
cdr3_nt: TGTGCCAGCTCACCACTAGGGACAGAAAACACCGGGGAGCTGTTTTTT
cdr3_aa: CASSPLGTENTGELFF

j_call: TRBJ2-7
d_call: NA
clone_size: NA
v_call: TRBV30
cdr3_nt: TGTGCCTGGAGCCCATTACTACTCGACAGGTTTGCTTCCTACGAGCAGTACTTC
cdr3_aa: CAWSPLLLDRFASYEQYF

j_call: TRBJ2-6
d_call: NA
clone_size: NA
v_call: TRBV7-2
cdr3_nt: TGTGCCAGCGGAGGGGGGAGGGCGTTCTCTGGGGCCAACGTCCTGACTTTC
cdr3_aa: CASGGGRAFSGANVLTF

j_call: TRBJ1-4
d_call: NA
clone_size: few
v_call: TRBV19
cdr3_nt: TGTGCCAGTAGTACCGCTTGGACCTTATCGGGTGAAAAACTGTTTTTT
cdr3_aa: CASSTAWTLSGEKLFF

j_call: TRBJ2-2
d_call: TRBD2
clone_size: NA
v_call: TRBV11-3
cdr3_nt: TGTGCCAGCAGCTTAGGAGGGAGGGCATACACCGGGGAGCTGTTTTTT
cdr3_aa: CASSLGGRAYTGELFF

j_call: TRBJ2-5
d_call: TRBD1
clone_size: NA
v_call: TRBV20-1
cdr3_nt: TGCAGTGCTTACAGGGGCGAGACCCAGTACTTC
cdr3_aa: CSAYRGETQYF

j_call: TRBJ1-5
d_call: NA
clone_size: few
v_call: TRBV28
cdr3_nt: TGTGCCAGCAGTCCCGGTCCGGCCTCTAGCAATCAGCCCCAGCATTTT
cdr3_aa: CASSPGPASSNQPQHF

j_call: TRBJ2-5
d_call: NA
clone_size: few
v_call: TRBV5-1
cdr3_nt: TGCGCCAGCAGCTCGACAGGTCTAGAGACCCAGTACTTC
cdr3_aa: CASSSTGLETQYF